Below, 21 T cell receptor beta chains from the same sample are listed, as sequenced in a study of a mutant IDH1 vaccine in newly diagnosed glioma. This table comes from immunoSEQ multiplex PCR, and its TCRdb copy is limited to in-frame clones, with some not included. The sample lists 40,000 to 50,000 clones; around 78% were seen once. Their recognized antigens are unknown. Time point noted: week 23, last vaccination. In the vaccine, a single dose held 300 ug of the mutant IDH1 20-mer peptide, along with topical imiquimod. This material consisted of PBMCs, taken from a glioma patient whose treatment included an IDH1 peptide vaccine. The receptors stem from a woman between 35 and 50 years old with glioma. Some clones in this sample may be carry-over from other donors' samples.

The chain is built from TRBV9 and TRBJ2-7; D may be TRBD2 (6 bases). Germline CDR1 is SGDLS and CDR2 is YYNGEE. The germline V and J ends were trimmed by 0 bases and 5 bases, with 15 bases remaining between them. The CDR3 extends over 15 amino acids. CDR3 loop: CASSVAGRRTDEQYF. As DNA, the CDR3 is TGTGCCAGCAGCGTAGCGGGGAGGAGGACGGACGAGCAGTACTTC.

CDR3 sequence (DNA): TGTGCCAGCAACGCTTGGGGAGATTATCAGCCCCAGCATTTT. Its translation is CASNAWGDYQPQHF. The genes are TRBV6-1 and TRBJ1-5; no reliable D call. The CDR3 is made up of 14 amino acids. Trimming removed 7 bases from V and 5 bases from J, with 15 bases in between. The germline V gene encodes CDR1 MNHNS and CDR2 SASEGT.

J is TRBJ2-6 and V is TRBV9, with D perhaps matching TRBD1 (6 bases). Germline CDR1 and CDR2: SGDLS and YYNGEE. CDR3 size: 17 residues. Trimming took 0 bases from V and 4 from J, leaving 14 bases between them. The CDR3 is CASSVDDPGTGANVLTF. CDR3 DNA: TGTGCCAGCAGCGTAGATGATCCGGGGACAGGGGCCAACGTCCTGACTTTC.

CDR3 DNA sequence: TGTGCCAGCAGGCTTAACGGGGGCCGGCTTGAAAAACTGTTTTTT. This translates into CASRLNGGRLEKLFF. This chain uses TRBV28 with TRBJ1-4; tentatively, D is TRBD1 (6 bases). Trimming shortened V by 6 bases and J by 7 bases, and 18 bases separated the two germline ends. The CDR3 contains 15 residues. The V gene's germline CDR1 is MDHEN and CDR2 SYDVKM.

The V and J genes are TRBV6-5 and TRBJ1-3, with TRBD1 as a possible D gene (5 bases). Trimming cost V 6 bases and J 6 bases, with 15 bases left between them. Germline V gene data show CDR1 as MNHEY and CDR2 as SVGAGI. CDR3 length: 14 residues. In DNA, the CDR3 is TGTGCCAGCAGCCGGTCCCGGGACGTAAACACCATATATTTT. It is translated as CASSRSRDVNTIYF.

The rearrangement joins TRBV27 to TRBJ2-1, with 7 nucleotides matching TRBD2. The CDR3 runs 16 residues. The V gene end was trimmed by 0 bases and the J gene end by 3 bases; junction bases not matched to a gene: 5. Germline CDR1 and CDR2: MNHEY and SMNVEV (reference sequence). Here the CDR3 reads CASSLSWGGHYNEQFF. CDR3 coding DNA: TGTGCCAGCAGTTTATCGTGGGGGGGTCACTACAATGAGCAGTTCTTC.

The V call is TRBV14, the J call TRBJ1-4, with D unclear. In germline, CDR1 is SGHDN, CDR2 FVKESK. V shed 1 base and J shed 0 bases, with 15 bases lying between them. This CDR3 region has 18 residues. The CDR3 DNA reads as TGTGCCAGCAGCCAAGGATACGCAGTAGCCTCAACTAATGAAAAACTGTTTTTT. This sequence encodes CASSQGYAVASTNEKLFF.

The V and J genes are TRBV27 and TRBJ2-3, with D perhaps being TRBD1 or TRBD2 (5 bases each). The CDR3 is made up of 13 amino acids. Trimming shortened V by 6 bases and J by 1 base, and 8 bases separated the two germline ends. Germline CDR1 is MNHEY and CDR2 is SMNVEV (reference sequence). The CDR3, as DNA: TGTGCCAGCAGGGGGACGGGCACAGATACGCAGTATTTT. Encoded protein: CASRGTGTDTQYF.

The chain employs TRBV6-6 and TRBJ2-1; D tentatively fits TRBD1 or TRBD2 (5 bases each). There are 14 residues in the CDR3. V was trimmed by 0 bases and J by 10 bases, leaving 13 bases between them. Germline values: CDR1 MNHNY, CDR2 SVGAGI (reference sequence). The CDR3: CASSYSIEGREQFF. CDR3 DNA sequence: TGTGCCAGCAGTTACTCGATCGAGGGGAGAGAGCAGTTCTTC.

This clone was seen only once. For the CDR3, the DNA is TGTGCCAGCAGCTTATTAGGGCTCTCCTACGAGCAGTACTTC. This sequence encodes CASSLLGLSYEQYF. The chain combines TRBV7-9 with TRBJ2-7; D is ambiguous. The CDR3 extends over 14 amino acids. V was clipped by 2 bases and J by 0 bases, with 8 bases between them. Germline V gene lookup returns CDR1 SEHNR and CDR2 FQNEAQ (reference sequence).

V and J are TRBV14 and TRBJ1-4; possible D gene TRBD1, 5 bases. Deletions cut 1 base from V and 8 bases from J, with 11 bases between. The CDR3 is 14 amino acids. Per germline, CDR1 SGHDN and CDR2 FVKESK. The CDR3 nucleotides are TGTGCCAGCAGCCAAGCAGGGTTCCGAGAAAAACTGTTTTTT. Amino acid sequence: CASSQAGFREKLFF.

This clone was seen a few times. The chain combines TRBV27 with TRBJ1-1; tentative D call: TRBD1 (5 bases). The CDR3 runs 16 residues. V was cut by 3 bases and J by 1 base, with 15 bases left in between. Germline CDR1 MNHEY, CDR2 SMNVEV (reference sequence). In nucleotides, the CDR3 is TGTGCCAGCAGTTTGAGCTGGGGCAGACAGAACACTGAAGCTTTCTTT. This codes for CASSLSWGRQNTEAFF.

The chain uses TRBV28 and TRBJ1-2; a weak D match, TRBD1 (6 bases). This CDR3 comprises 18 residues. Looked up from germline, CDR1 is MDHEN and CDR2 is SYDVKM. Trimming removed 6 bases from V and 4 bases from J, with 27 bases in between. The CDR3 sequence: CASSYSPADSHRAYGYTF. CDR3 nucleotide sequence: TGTGCCAGCAGCTATAGCCCCGCGGACAGCCATCGTGCCTATGGCTACACCTTC.

This clone was seen just once. This chain links TRBV6-4 with TRBJ2-2; no clear D. CDR3 length: 13 residues. The V end lost 2 bases, the J end lost 3 bases, and 4 bases lay between the germline ends. Germline V gene lookup returns CDR1 MRHNA and CDR2 SNTAGT. CDR3 coding DNA: TGTGCCAGCAGTGACAGGGACACCGGGGAGCTGTTTTTT. It yields the protein CASSDRDTGELFF.

This clone appeared a few times. The chain carries TRBV30 and TRBJ1-3; D not resolved. V dropped 2 bases and J dropped 6 bases, with 5 bases sitting between them. CDR3 length equals 11 residues. Looked up from germline, CDR1 is GTSNPN and CDR2 is SVGIG (reference sequence). In DNA, the CDR3 is TGTGCCTGGAGTTGGATAAACACCATATATTTT. Protein product: CAWSWINTIYF.

This sequence joins TRBV6-5 and TRBJ1-1, with D hard to call. The V gene lost 1 base and the J gene lost 5 bases, with 14 bases spanning the gap. The V gene's germline CDR1 is MNHEY and CDR2 SVGAGI. This CDR3 is built from 15 residues. The CDR3 coding sequence is TGTGCCAGCAGTTACTTCCAGGTATTACAGACTGAAGCTTTCTTT. Translated, it gives CASSYFQVLQTEAFF.

The CDR3 region is CASSQGVGQAGRPQHF. CDR3 nucleotide sequence: TGCGCCAGCAGCCAAGGCGTCGGCCAGGCCGGTCGGCCCCAGCATTTT. The J gene is TRBJ1-5, the V gene TRBV4-1; D not resolved. The germline V gene encodes CDR1 MGHRA and CDR2 YSYEKL. This CDR3 is built from 16 residues. V was cut by 1 base and J by 9 bases, with 19 bases left in between.

The chain has TRBV10-3 and TRBJ2-1, with 12 nucleotides matching TRBD2. The CDR3 has 14 amino acids. With V trimmed by 10 bases and J by 6 bases, 7 bases remained unmatched. Germline V lookup: CDR1 ENHRY, CDR2 SYGVKD. The CDR3: CATLTSGSFNEQFF. For the CDR3, the DNA is TGTGCCACCTTGACTAGCGGGAGCTTCAATGAGCAGTTCTTC.

CDR3 nucleotides: TGTGCCAGCAGCCCTACAGGGGGCGTTCTCTACGAGCAGTACTTC. The encoded protein is CASSPTGGVLYEQYF. The gene calls are TRBV11-2 and TRBJ2-7, with 9 positions matching TRBD1. There are 15 residues in the CDR3. V gave up 5 bases and J gave up 3 bases; unmatched junction bases: 8. Germline V lookup: CDR1 SGHAT, CDR2 FQNNGV.

J is TRBJ1-1 and V is TRBV9; 7 nucleotides agree with TRBD1. Trimming at V came to 4 bases and at J to 0 bases, leaving 6 bases not matched to a gene. Germline loops: CDR1 SGDLS, CDR2 YYNGEE. This CDR3 contains 15 residues. CDR3 amino acids: CASSKGQPMNTEAFF. The CDR3, as DNA: TGTGCCAGCAGCAAGGGACAGCCGATGAACACTGAAGCTTTCTTT. The full variable domain, in which reference TRBV9 and TRBJ1-1 provide the parts outside the CDR3, is DSGVTQTPKHLITATGQRVTLRCSPRSGDLSVYWYQQSLDQGLQFLIQYYNGEERAKGNILERFSAQQFPDLHSELNLSSLELGDSALYFCASSKGQPMNTEAFFGQGTRLTVV.

J is TRBJ2-2 and V is TRBV5-1, with 7 nucleotides matching TRBD1. Germline CDR1 is SGHRS and CDR2 is YFSETQ. This CDR3 has 15 residues. V shed 7 bases and J 5 bases; nucleotides not matched to a gene: 11. The CDR3 spells CASLPGTAITGELFF. The CDR3, as DNA: TGCGCCAGCCTTCCGGGGACAGCCATTACCGGGGAGCTGTTTTTT. Full variable domain (outside the CDR3, taken from reference TRBV5-1 and TRBJ2-2): KAGVTQTPRYLIKTRGQQVTLSCSPISGHRSVSWYQQTPGQGLQFLFEYFSETQRNKGNFPGRFSGRQFSNSRSEMNVSTLELGDSALYLCASLPGTAITGELFFGEGSRLTVL.